The 25 T cell receptor beta chains reported below all come from one sample, sequenced in a study of cytomegalovirus exposure and HLA in healthy donors. TCRdb keeps only in-frame clones here, not all; method: immunoSEQ multiplex PCR. The repertoire holds more than 300,000 clones, roughly 90% seen once, with approximately 0.86% in the top ten. The specimen was PBMCs. Receptors were obtained from a woman in her late teens or twenties in good health and CMV-seronegative.

The CDR3 bases are TGTGCCAGCAGCTGGGGCGGACTAGGGACGAAGACCCAGTACTTC. Translation: CASSWGGLGTKTQYF. The chain joins TRBV5-8 to TRBJ2-5; 7 nucleotides line up with TRBD2. The CDR3 runs to 15 residues. V lost 3 bases to trimming and J lost 6 bases; unmatched junction nucleotides: 11. Germline loops: CDR1 SGHTS, CDR2 YDEGEE.

This clone has a handful of counts. The CDR3 DNA is TGTGCCTGGAGTTGGACAGCCACGGGCGAGCAGTACTTC. Translation: CAWSWTATGEQYF. The V and J genes are TRBV30 and TRBJ2-7, with TRBD1 as a possible D gene (6 bases). The CDR3 is made up of 13 amino acids. Germline V gene data show CDR1 as GTSNPN and CDR2 as SVGIG (reference sequence). V lost 2 bases to trimming and J lost 6 bases, with 14 bases between them.

This chain links TRBV6-5 with TRBJ2-7, with 10 bases lining up with TRBD1. V gave up 0 bases and J gave up 3 bases; unmatched junction bases: 2. The CDR3 extends over 15 amino acids. Germline V gene data show CDR1 as MNHEY and CDR2 as SVGAGI. This CDR3 is CASSYSRTGGYEQYF. The CDR3 nucleotides are TGTGCCAGCAGTTACTCGAGGACAGGGGGCTACGAGCAGTACTTC.

V gene TRBV2 combines with J gene TRBJ2-5; 7 bases line up with TRBD2. Germline lookup yields CDR1 SNHLY and CDR2 FYNNEI. The CDR3 is 14 residues long. After removal of 4 bases from V and 2 bases from J, the junction contained 4 bases not matched to a gene. The CDR3 DNA sequence: TGTGCCAGCAGTGCCCAGCGGGGTCAAGAGACCCAGTACTTC. It translates to CASSAQRGQETQYF.

Comments on this clone: At one boundary the junction diverges from the germline segment, which might be a read error. This chain links TRBV10-1 with TRBJ2-1; D ambiguous. The CDR3 loop spans 15 amino acids. Germline V gives CDR1 WNHNN, CDR2 SYGVQD (reference sequence). The CDR3 coding sequence is TGCGCCAGCAGTCCCCAACGGGTCTCCCACAATGAGCAGTTCTTC. This translates into CASSPQRVSHNEQFF.

The rearrangement joins TRBV4-1 to TRBJ1-5, with D possibly TRBD1 on 5 matching bases. Germline V lookup: CDR1 MGHRA, CDR2 YSYEKL. V was pared by 5 bases and J by 6 bases, with 17 bases between. There are 15 residues in the CDR3. The CDR3 sequence: CASSSVRVLGQPQHF. CDR3 bases: TGCGCCAGCAGCTCTGTCAGGGTTTTGGGTCAGCCCCAGCATTTT.

This clone has just a few counts. Other DNA sequences of this sample code for an identical CDR3. The gene calls are TRBV28 and TRBJ2-7; D is ambiguous. From germline, CDR1 is MDHEN and CDR2 SYDVKM. V was shortened by 5 bases and J by 9 bases, with 14 bases between the two germline ends. The CDR3 is 12 amino acids. CDR3 in amino acids: CASSLLPRGQYF. The DNA of the CDR3 is TGTGCCAGCAGTCTCTTACCCCGCGGGCAGTACTTC.

The V and J genes are TRBV2 and TRBJ2-1, with 10 bases identical to TRBD2. Unmatched junction bases numbered 9, after V lost 4 bases and J lost 3 bases. Germline V gene lookup returns CDR1 SNHLY and CDR2 FYNNEI. The CDR3 consists of 17 residues. CDR3 region: CASSGLTGTSDYNEQFF. The CDR3 nucleotides read TGTGCCAGCAGTGGATTGACCGGGACTAGCGACTACAATGAGCAGTTCTTC. The variable domain in full, completed from reference TRBV2 and TRBJ2-1, reads EPEVTQTPSHQVTQMGQEVILRCVPISNHLYFYWYRQILGQKVEFLVSFYNNEISEKSEIFDDQFSVERPDGSNFTLKIRSTKLEDSAMYFCASSGLTGTSDYNEQFFGPGTRLTVL.

The rearrangement links TRBV9 to TRBJ2-1; a weak D match, TRBD1 (6 bases). V shed 3 bases and J shed 5 bases, with 12 bases lying between them. Germline CDR1 is SGDLS and CDR2 is YYNGEE. The CDR3 loop spans 14 amino acids. The CDR3 DNA reads TGTGCCAGCAGCGGATACGGACAGAACAATGAGCAGTTCTTC. Translated: CASSGYGQNNEQFF.

The gene calls are TRBV30 and TRBJ2-3, with 9 bases identical to TRBD1. The CDR3 is 12 amino acids. Germline trimming cut 5 bases from V and 6 bases from J; bases unmatched to any gene: 3. Per the germline V gene, CDR1 is GTSNPN and CDR2 is SVGIG (reference sequence). This CDR3 is CAWETGGDTQYF. CDR3 DNA: TGTGCCTGGGAGACAGGGGGGGATACGCAGTATTTT.

This clone was recorded once. The rearrangement uses TRBV4-1 and TRBJ2-1, with D possibly being TRBD2 (5 bases). Trimming left V 5 bases short and J 7 bases short, with 24 bases between. From germline, CDR1 is MGHRA and CDR2 YSYEKL. The CDR3 runs 17 residues. The CDR3 DNA reads as TGCGCCAGCAGCACAAGTGGTAACGGGCTGGGGAGAAATGAGCAGTTCTTC. This encodes CASSTSGNGLGRNEQFF.

With respect to this clone: In the same sample, other DNA sequences code for this CDR3. This chain links TRBV11-2 with TRBJ2-7; D uncertain. Trimming shortened V by 5 bases and J by 7 bases, and 9 bases separated the two germline ends. The germline V gene encodes CDR1 SGHAT and CDR2 FQNNGV. This CDR3 has 11 amino acids. Written as DNA, the CDR3 is TGTGCCAGCAGCCCCCTCCGGGAGCAGTACTTC. Translated: CASSPLREQYF.

V is TRBV5-4 and J is TRBJ1-1; 9 bases are a match to TRBD1. This CDR3 has 16 amino acids. The V gene end was trimmed by 0 bases and the J gene end by 1 base; junction bases not matched to a gene: 4. CDR1 SGHNT and CDR2 YYREEE come from the germline V gene (reference sequence). The CDR3 loop reads CASSLVGQGPNTEAFF. The CDR3 DNA sequence: TGTGCCAGCAGCTTGGTGGGACAGGGCCCGAACACTGAAGCTTTCTTT.

This chain joins TRBV5-1 and TRBJ2-6; TRBD2 matches at 10 bases. The V segment lost 0 bases and the J segment 0 bases; nucleotides outside the gene matches: 9. The CDR3 spans 20 residues. Per the germline V gene, CDR1 is SGHRS and CDR2 is YFSETQ. DNA of the CDR3: TGCGCCAGCAGCTTGGTAGGTAGGACTAGCGGCCACTCTGGGGCCAACGTCCTGACTTTC. Amino acids: CASSLVGRTSGHSGANVLTF.

The chain couples TRBV27 to TRBJ2-7; D perhaps matches TRBD1 (5 bases). CDR1 MNHEY and CDR2 SMNVEV come from the germline V gene (reference sequence). V shed 2 bases and J shed 0 bases, with 8 bases lying between them. CDR3 length equals 14 residues. The CDR3 nucleotides read TGTGCCAGCAGTTTACAGACAGCCTCCTACGAGCAGTACTTC. Protein product: CASSLQTASYEQYF.

The V and J genes are TRBV6-5 and TRBJ1-5; no clear D gene. Germline-derived CDR1 and CDR2 are MNHEY and SVGAGI. CDR3 size: 13 residues. Between the trimmed V and J ends, which lost 5 bases and 1 base, there was a span of 6 bases. The CDR3 is CASSPQSNQPQHF. DNA of the CDR3: TGTGCCAGCAGTCCCCAGAGCAATCAGCCCCAGCATTTT.

The chain employs TRBV28 and TRBJ2-3; D might be TRBD1 (5 bases). V dropped 2 bases and J dropped 2 bases, with 14 bases sitting between them. The CDR3 loop spans 16 amino acids. From germline, CDR1 is MDHEN and CDR2 SYDVKM. The DNA of the CDR3 is TGTGCCAGCAGTTTAGGGGCGATCAGAACCACAGATACGCAGTATTTT. Encoded protein: CASSLGAIRTTDTQYF.

The chain employs TRBV5-1 and TRBJ2-7; 7 positions match TRBD1. The ends lost 0 bases at V and 6 bases at J; junction bases unmatched: 6. The CDR3 runs 14 residues. Germline lookup yields CDR1 SGHRS and CDR2 YFSETQ. The CDR3 spells CASSLGGGAFEQYF. The CDR3 DNA follows: TGCGCCAGCAGCTTGGGAGGGGGCGCGTTCGAGCAGTACTTC.

The rearrangement joins TRBV4-2 to TRBJ2-7, with TRBD2 matching over 10 bases. This CDR3 has 20 amino acids. Germline CDR1 reads LGHNA; CDR2 reads YNFKEQ. Unmatched junction bases numbered 17, after V lost 0 bases and J lost 3 bases. The CDR3 reads CASSQEARLVGLAAFYEQYF. The CDR3 DNA is TGTGCCAGCAGCCAAGAAGCCAGACTCGTTGGACTAGCGGCGTTCTACGAGCAGTACTTC.

V and J are TRBV6-5 and TRBJ1-1, with D possibly being TRBD1 (5 bases). The CDR3 extends over 13 amino acids. Germline CDR1 reads MNHEY; CDR2 reads SVGAGI. V lost 4 bases and J 1 base, leaving 7 bases between the germline ends. The chain's CDR3 is CASSSTGNTEAFF. In nucleotides, the CDR3 is TGTGCCAGCAGTTCAACAGGGAACACTGAAGCTTTCTTT.

CDR3 protein: CATSRNTANTGELFF. CDR3 in DNA: TGTGCCACCAGCAGAAACACCGCGAACACCGGGGAGCTGTTTTTT. The V call is TRBV15, the J call TRBJ2-2, with D unclear. The CDR3 is 15 residues long. V was shortened by 2 bases and J by 0 bases, with 7 bases between the two germline ends. Germline V gene lookup returns CDR1 LNHNV and CDR2 YYDKDF (reference sequence).

This clone was picked up a small number of times. The rearrangement joins TRBV2 to TRBJ1-2; 7 positions match TRBD1. This CDR3 has 13 residues. The V gene's germline CDR1 is SNHLY and CDR2 FYNNEI. V lost 8 bases and J lost 1; bases outside the gene matches: 4. The CDR3 loop reads CASLNRGNYGYTF. CDR3 in DNA: TGTGCCAGCCTTAACAGGGGTAACTATGGCTACACCTTC.

This chain connects TRBV25-1 to TRBJ2-7; weak D call: TRBD1 (6 bases). From germline, CDR1 is MGHDK and CDR2 SYGVNS. This CDR3 has 13 amino acids. Trimming shortened V by 6 bases and J by 7 bases, and 16 bases separated the two germline ends. DNA of the CDR3: TGTGCCAGCAGACCGGGACATTATGGGGAGCAGTACTTC. It specifies CASRPGHYGEQYF.

This clone was counted only a few times. This chain uses TRBV6-5 with TRBJ2-5; 8 bases are shared with TRBD1. V gave up 6 bases and J gave up 1 base; unmatched junction bases: 4. Germline assignment: CDR1 MNHEY and CDR2 SVGAGI. The CDR3 sequence is 14 residues long. DNA of the CDR3: TGTGCCAGCAGAGATCAGGGGGCCCAAGAGACCCAGTACTTC. Amino acids: CASRDQGAQETQYF.

V and J are TRBV7-9 and TRBJ2-1, with 9 bases lining up with TRBD2. Germline lookup yields CDR1 SEHNR and CDR2 FQNEAQ (reference sequence). This CDR3 contains 14 residues. Trimming at V came to 7 bases and at J to 4 bases, leaving 5 bases not matched to a gene. The CDR3 reads CASIWREGYNEQFF. Here the CDR3 DNA reads TGTGCCAGCATATGGCGGGAGGGTTACAATGAGCAGTTCTTC.